These 14 T cell receptor beta chains originate from one sample sequenced in a study of T-cell reconstitution after alpha-beta-depleted transplantation in children. For TCRbeta, the library was prepared with unique molecular identifiers. MiXCR was run by TCRdb on the PCR reads, yielding one entry per CDR3 protein. Here the sample spans about 470,000 distinct CDR3 sequences, around two fifths being singletons. The specimen was PBMCs, collected before TCRalphabeta/CD19-depleted stem cell transplant. These receptors were collected from a girl aged 2-10 years with aplastic anemia, due to receive a stem cell transplant.

This clonotype came up once. The CDR3 DNA reads as TGCAGTGCTAGAGGGGACATAAACCCCTACGAGCAGTACTTC. This sequence encodes CSARGDINPYEQYF. The chain uses TRBV20-1 and TRBJ2-7, with D tentatively TRBD1 (6 bases). With 1 base removed from V and 2 bases from J, the gap between germline ends came to 12 bases. The length of the CDR3 is 14 residues. Germline assignment: CDR1 DFQATT and CDR2 SNEGSKA (reference sequence).

Details on this clonotype: A junction end diverges from the germline sequence, so it may reflect a read error. This chain joins TRBV12-3 or TRBV12-4 and TRBJ2-1; D is possibly TRBD2 (6 bases). The CDR3 extends over 15 amino acids. The CDR3 DNA is TGTGCCAGCAGTGGGGGAGGCCCCCTATACAATGAGCAGATCTTC. It translates to CASSGGGPLYNEQIF.

This rearrangement joins TRBV7-9 to TRBJ1-1; D unclear. The length of the CDR3 is 12 residues. V was pared by 9 bases and J by 1 base, with 9 bases between. The germline V gene has CDR1 SEHNR and CDR2 FQNEAQ (reference sequence). The CDR3 here is CASPGPNTEAFF. The CDR3 DNA sequence: TGTGCCAGTCCCGGGCCGAACACTGAAGCTTTCTTT.

The chain employs TRBV12-3 or TRBV12-4 and TRBJ2-7; perhaps D is TRBD1 or TRBD2 (5 bases each). The V and J ends lost 5 bases and 4 bases respectively, with 21 bases between them. The CDR3 sequence is 16 residues long. CDR3 coding DNA: TGTGCCAGCAGTCCCTTGGGGGTGGCAGGGCCTTACGAGCAGTACTTC. Translated: CASSPLGVAGPYEQYF.

This clonotype was seen only a few times. This chain uses TRBV20-1 with TRBJ2-7, with 8 bases lining up with TRBD2. The J segment lost 2 bases and the V segment lost 5 bases, leaving 2 bases of the junction unmatched. CDR1 and CDR2 from the germline V gene are DFQATT and SNEGSKA (reference sequence). The CDR3 covers 12 residues. CDR3 amino acids: CSAGTSPYEQYF. The CDR3 DNA follows: TGCAGTGCTGGGACTAGTCCCTACGAGCAGTACTTC.

This chain uses TRBV12-3 or TRBV12-4 with TRBJ2-7; possible D gene TRBD1, 6 bases. Trimming removed 6 bases at V and 5 bases at J, with 11 bases between. The CDR3 contains 12 residues. CDR3 protein: CASRERDNEQYF. In nucleotides, the CDR3 is TGTGCCAGCAGGGAGAGGGACAACGAGCAGTACTTC.

This clonotype was found many times. The chain uses TRBV7-9 and TRBJ2-7, with 10 bases matching TRBD1. The CDR3 loop spans 14 amino acids. Germline-derived CDR1 and CDR2 are SEHNR and FQNEAQ (reference sequence). V was clipped by 3 bases and J by 5 bases; unmatched bases: 4. DNA for the CDR3: TGTGCCAGCAGCTTCGGGACAGGGGTGGACGAGCAGTACTTC. This gives the protein CASSFGTGVDEQYF.

V and J are TRBV20-1 and TRBJ2-3; 11 nucleotides line up with TRBD2. This CDR3 contains 17 residues. The V gene end was trimmed by 6 bases and the J gene end by 0 bases; junction bases not matched to a gene: 11. CDR1 DFQATT and CDR2 SNEGSKA come from the germline V gene (reference sequence). Here the CDR3 reads CSAGKGGLAGSTDTQYF. In DNA form, the CDR3 reads TGCAGTGCCGGAAAAGGCGGACTAGCGGGCAGCACAGATACGCAGTATTTT.

This clonotype has just a few counts. One end of the junction is discordant with germline, which a read error may explain. This chain uses TRBV5-1 with TRBJ2-7; the match to TRBD1 covers 9 bases. The CDR3 has 15 amino acids. Germline CDR1 reads SGHRS; CDR2 reads YFSETQ. The CDR3 sequence: CASSSDRGDSYQQYF. Here the CDR3 DNA reads TGCGCCAGCAGCTCGGACAGGGGAGATTCCTACCAGCAGTACTTC.

The chain is built from TRBV20-1 and TRBJ2-5; 11 positions agree with TRBD2. The germline V gene has CDR1 DFQATT and CDR2 SNEGSKA (reference sequence). V shed 1 base, J shed 5 bases, and the junction held 18 bases outside the gene matches. The CDR3 is 19 residues long. CDR3 DNA sequence: TGCAGTGCTAGAGTGTTTAATAGCGGGGGGGCCCACATGTACGAGACCCAGTACTTC. Translation: CSARVFNSGGAHMYETQYF.

V and J are TRBV7-3 and TRBJ2-3; 11 bases fit TRBD1. The V and J ends lost 5 bases and 7 bases, in that order; junction bases with no gene match: 5. The CDR3 extends over 14 amino acids. Germline CDR1 SGHTA, CDR2 FQGTGA. The CDR3: CASSPGTGGHTQYF. The DNA of the CDR3 is TGTGCCAGCAGCCCCGGGACAGGGGGGCATACGCAGTATTTT.

Many counts were recorded for this clonotype. The chain joins TRBV7-2 to TRBJ2-3; D not resolved. This CDR3 is 15 amino acids long. Per the germline V gene, CDR1 is SGHTA and CDR2 is FQGNSA. Trimming removed 1 base from V and 2 bases from J, with 10 bases in between. The CDR3 loop reads CASSLEYLLTDTQYF. The CDR3 nucleotides read TGTGCCAGCAGCTTAGAGTACTTGCTCACAGATACGCAGTATTTT.

The chain joins TRBV27 to TRBJ2-4, with 14 bases aligning to TRBD2. J gave up 1 base and V 1 base, and 18 bases lay outside the gene matches. There are 23 residues in the CDR3. Germline V gives CDR1 MNHEY, CDR2 SMNVEV (reference sequence). CDR3 nucleotide sequence: TGTGCCAGCAGTTTATGTGAGGGGGAGTGGACTAGCGGGAGGAGGTTTGCCAAAAACATTCAGTACTTC. Amino acid sequence: CASSLCEGEWTSGRRFAKNIQYF.

This clonotype occurred many times. This chain uses TRBV7-2 with TRBJ2-2, with no clear D. CDR1 is SGHTA and CDR2 is FQGNSA in the germline V gene. Trimming pared 1 base from V and 5 bases from J, leaving 8 bases between. The CDR3 length is 14 residues. CDR3 DNA: TGTGCCAGCAGCTTAGATTTGGGGACCGGGGAGCTGTTTTTT. Translated, it gives CASSLDLGTGELFF.